Listed here are 27 T cell receptor beta chains from one sample, sequenced in a study of blood T cell repertoires in COVID-19. Sequenced by immunoSEQ multiplex PCR; TCRdb stores in-frame clones only, minus some. The sample records some 240,000 clones, around 91% being singletons. The specimen sequenced was peripheral blood. Every receptor here comes from a woman aged 60-75 years with COVID-19, enrolled during active disease.

The CDR3 protein is CASSLRLAGVSGGEQFF. The CDR3 nucleotides are TGCGCCAGCAGCTTACGACTAGCGGGGGTTAGTGGCGGTGAGCAGTTCTTC. The chain links TRBV5-1 to TRBJ2-1, with 12 bases fitting TRBD2. Germline V gives CDR1 SGHRS, CDR2 YFSETQ. J lost 9 bases, V lost 2 bases, and 12 bases had no gene match. The CDR3 covers 17 residues.

The CDR3: CASSRRDPRLSFNEKLFF. The DNA of the CDR3 is TGTGCCAGCAGCCGGAGAGACCCCAGACTCTCATTCAATGAAAAACTGTTTTTT. The chain joins TRBV7-2 to TRBJ1-4; D is unclear. Deletions cut 5 bases from V and 5 bases from J, with 24 bases between. Germline values: CDR1 SGHTA, CDR2 FQGNSA. The CDR3 runs 18 residues.

This chain joins TRBV7-2 and TRBJ2-3; D is unclear. The CDR3 is 13 amino acids. V was trimmed by 6 bases and J by 4 bases, leaving 11 bases between them. Germline CDR1 reads SGHTA; CDR2 reads FQGNSA. The CDR3 nucleotides are TGTGCCAGCAGGTCCCCAGGCGCAGATACGCAGTATTTT. Translation gives CASRSPGADTQYF.

Only one count was recorded for this clone. The chain couples TRBV5-6 to TRBJ1-1; D is possibly TRBD1 (5 bases). From germline, CDR1 is SGHDT and CDR2 YYEEEE. CDR3 size: 12 residues. The V end lost 2 bases, the J end lost 4 bases, and 6 bases lay between the germline ends. The CDR3: CASSFGGTEAFF. CDR3 nucleotide sequence: TGTGCCAGCAGCTTCGGGGGCACTGAAGCTTTCTTT.

The chain carries TRBV5-5 and TRBJ1-2; weak D call: TRBD1 (6 bases). Trimming took off 2 bases at V and 2 bases at J, with 7 bases between the two ends. The germline gives CDR1 SGHKS, CDR2 YYEKEE (reference sequence). The CDR3 consists of 13 residues. CDR3 amino acids: CASSLQGNYGYTF. The DNA for the CDR3 is TGTGCCAGCAGCTTACAGGGAAACTATGGCTACACCTTC.

Worth noting for this clone: This same CDR3 is encoded by further DNA sequences in the sample. The chain carries TRBV5-1 and TRBJ1-1; tentative D call: TRBD1 (5 bases). The V end was cut by 0 bases, the J end by 1 base, with 10 bases between. This CDR3 is built from 15 residues. Per the germline V gene, CDR1 is SGHRS and CDR2 is YFSETQ. As DNA, the CDR3 is TGCGCCAGCAGCTTGGCCGGCGGGGGGAACACTGAAGCTTTCTTT. Amino acids: CASSLAGGGNTEAFF.

The chain joins TRBV29-1 to TRBJ1-2; tentative D call: TRBD1 (6 bases). The CDR3 contains 14 residues. Deletions cut 7 bases from V and 4 bases from J, with 19 bases between. CDR1 is SQVTM and CDR2 is ANQGSEA in the germline V gene. The CDR3 region has the DNA TGCAGCGCCGAAGACGAAACAGGGCGCTATGGCTACACCTTC. This translates into CSAEDETGRYGYTF.

The CDR3 sequence: CTSSPRTSGQETQYF. The CDR3 DNA reads as TGCACCAGCAGCCCCCGGACTAGCGGGCAAGAGACCCAGTACTTC. V gene TRBV1 combines with J gene TRBJ2-5; the D call in the table, TRBD2, was not verified against the DNA. TRBV1 is a pseudogene segment. The CDR3 has 15 residues.

This chain links TRBV7-2 with TRBJ1-6; 10 bases agree with TRBD1. Germline CDR1 reads SGHTA; CDR2 reads FQGNSA. This CDR3 contains 15 residues. The junction had 8 bases not matched to a gene; V was cut back by 5 bases and J by 10 bases. In DNA form, the CDR3 reads TGTGCCAGCAGCGAAAGGACAGGGGGTGTGTCACCCCTCCACTTT. This sequence encodes CASSERTGGVSPLHF.

The genes are TRBV18 and TRBJ1-2; possible D gene TRBD1, 5 bases. Trimming stripped 8 bases from V and 2 bases from J, with 12 bases between. Germline loops: CDR1 KGHSH, CDR2 LQKENI. CDR3 length: 13 amino acids. The CDR3 loop reads CASSREANYGYTF. The CDR3 nucleotides are TGTGCCAGCAGCAGGGAAGCGAACTATGGCTACACCTTC.

This sequence joins TRBV6-5 and TRBJ2-7; 7 bases map to TRBD2. Per germline, CDR1 MNHEY and CDR2 SVGAGI. V was clipped by 2 bases and J by 7 bases; unmatched bases: 5. The CDR3 spans 13 residues. In DNA, the CDR3 is TGTGCCAGCAGTTACCGGGGAGCGGGGGAGCAGTACTTC. Protein: CASSYRGAGEQYF.

The V call is TRBV11-2, the J call TRBJ2-5; TRBD2 aligns across 7 bases. V lost 7 bases, J lost 1 base, and 9 bases stayed unmatched. This CDR3 has 15 residues. Germline V gene sequence: CDR1 SGHAT, CDR2 FQNNGV. CDR3 sequence: CASNLGGSVQETQYF. The CDR3 coding sequence is TGTGCCAGCAATTTGGGGGGGTCAGTCCAAGAGACCCAGTACTTC.

This chain uses TRBV19 with TRBJ1-1; TRBD1 agrees at 8 bases. V trimming: 2 bases; J trimming: 1 base; junction bases outside the gene matches: 3. The germline CDR1 and CDR2 sequences are LNHDA and SQIVND (reference sequence). The CDR3 spans 15 residues. CDR3 coding DNA: TGTGCCAGTAGTATACAGGGGGCTACGAACACTGAAGCTTTCTTT. Amino acids: CASSIQGATNTEAFF.

This chain uses TRBV27 with TRBJ1-2; D gene uncertain. Trimming removed 4 bases from V and 4 bases from J, with 10 bases in between. The germline gives CDR1 MNHEY, CDR2 SMNVEV (reference sequence). CDR3 length: 13 residues. The CDR3 bases are TGTGCCAGCAGTTCCCCAGAGGGCTATGGCTACACCTTC. Encoded protein: CASSSPEGYGYTF.

CDR3 amino acids: CASSYLDRAEQYF. The CDR3 region has the DNA TGTGCCAGCAGCTACCTTGACAGGGCTGAGCAGTACTTC. This sequence joins TRBV5-6 and TRBJ2-7, with TRBD1 identical over 7 bases. With 3 bases clipped from V and 7 bases from J, the junction kept 7 bases outside the gene matches. CDR3 length equals 13 residues. The V gene's germline CDR1 is SGHDT and CDR2 YYEEEE.

V gene TRBV12-3 or TRBV12-4 combines with J gene TRBJ1-5, with a tentative D call TRBD1 (5 bases). V lost 5 bases and J lost 9, with 14 bases in between. This CDR3 contains 13 residues. CDR3 nucleotides: TGTGCCAGCAGTATCAGGGACGGGGGGCCCCAGCATTTT. It is translated as CASSIRDGGPQHF.

V gene TRBV16 combines with J gene TRBJ1-1; D might be TRBD1 (5 bases). Germline CDR1 reads KGHSY; CDR2 reads FQNENV. Trimming took off 2 bases at V and 4 bases at J, with 8 bases between the two ends. The CDR3 length is 13 residues. The CDR3 spells CASSQVRGTEAFF. For the CDR3, the DNA is TGTGCCAGCAGCCAAGTAAGGGGCACTGAAGCTTTCTTT.

The CDR3 loop is CASSETGTTNEKLFF. In nucleotides, the CDR3 is TGTGCCAGCAGCGAAACAGGGACAACTAATGAAAAACTGTTTTTT. The chain has TRBV5-6 and TRBJ1-4, with D tentatively TRBD1 (6 bases). The length of the CDR3 is 15 residues. Per the germline V gene, CDR1 is SGHDT and CDR2 is YYEEEE. With 4 bases removed from V and 0 bases from J, the gap between germline ends came to 10 bases.

The chain joins TRBV5-1 to TRBJ2-1; 11 bases line up with TRBD2. Germline CDR1 reads SGHRS; CDR2 reads YFSETQ. The CDR3 sequence is 15 residues long. V trimming: 5 bases; J trimming: 8 bases; junction bases outside the gene matches: 9. This chain's CDR3 is CASRDIAGGPDEQFF. The CDR3 DNA sequence: TGCGCCAGCAGGGATATAGCGGGGGGGCCCGATGAGCAGTTCTTC.

The V and J genes are TRBV11-3 and TRBJ2-1, with TRBD1 identical over 8 bases. Germline CDR1 SGHNT, CDR2 YENEEA. This CDR3 contains 15 residues. V was pared by 0 bases and J by 12 bases, with 10 bases of the junction left unmatched. The CDR3 here is CASSLEGQAFERQFF. CDR3 nucleotides: TGTGCCAGCAGCTTAGAGGGACAGGCCTTTGAGCGGCAGTTCTTC.

This chain links TRBV2 with TRBJ1-5; no reliable D call. The V end was cut by 4 bases, the J end by 5 bases, with 15 bases between. This CDR3 has 15 residues. The germline V gene has CDR1 SNHLY and CDR2 FYNNEI. The CDR3 loop reads CASSAGLILDQPQHF. The CDR3 region has the DNA TGTGCCAGCAGTGCGGGTCTGATTCTCGATCAGCCCCAGCATTTT.

Only one count was recorded for this clone. The chain uses TRBV5-5 and TRBJ1-5; TRBD1 might be the D (5 bases). Germline loops: CDR1 SGHKS, CDR2 YYEKEE (reference sequence). Deletions cut 4 bases from V and 9 bases from J, with 29 bases between. This CDR3 comprises 18 residues. The CDR3 DNA follows: TGTGCCAGCAGCCTTCAGTTTTGGGGGGAACGAGACATTGGGCCCCAGCATTTT. The encoded protein is CASSLQFWGERDIGPQHF.

The chain employs TRBV5-6 and TRBJ2-7, with a tentative D call TRBD2 (5 bases). V was pared by 0 bases and J by 4 bases, with 26 bases between. CDR3 length: 19 amino acids. Germline V lookup: CDR1 SGHDT, CDR2 YYEEEE. The CDR3 loop is CASSLAAGSVVRRAYEQYF. Here the CDR3 DNA reads TGTGCCAGCAGCTTGGCCGCGGGCTCCGTCGTCCGCCGAGCTTACGAGCAGTACTTC.

J is TRBJ2-7 and V is TRBV5-1; TRBD2 matches 13 bases. V was clipped by 3 bases and J by 2 bases; unmatched bases: 2. CDR1 is SGHRS and CDR2 is YFSETQ in the germline V gene. The CDR3 is 15 amino acids. DNA for the CDR3: TGCGCCAGCAGCTCCGGGACTAGCGGGGCCTACGAGCAGTACTTC. Translation: CASSSGTSGAYEQYF.

In its sample, this clone was seen once. The chain couples TRBV2 to TRBJ1-6; D call uncertain. V was pared by 5 bases and J by 10 bases, with 15 bases between. This CDR3 has 14 amino acids. Germline V gene lookup returns CDR1 SNHLY and CDR2 FYNNEI. This CDR3 reads CASSQRVVGSPLHF. As DNA, the CDR3 is TGTGCCAGCAGTCAGAGGGTTGTGGGCTCACCCCTCCACTTT.

The V gene is TRBV6-5, the J gene TRBJ1-2; D is undetermined. The germline V and J ends were trimmed by 6 bases and 4 bases, with 12 bases remaining between them. CDR3 size: 13 residues. Germline-derived CDR1 and CDR2 are MNHEY and SVGAGI. Here the CDR3 DNA reads TGTGCCAGCAGGCCCGGGTCGCGCTATGGCTACACCTTC. Its translation is CASRPGSRYGYTF.

J is TRBJ1-2 and V is TRBV7-9, with TRBD1 matching over 9 bases. The CDR3 extends over 15 amino acids. Germline lookup yields CDR1 SEHNR and CDR2 FQNEAQ (reference sequence). The trim removed 5 bases at V and 5 bases at J, leaving 9 bases unmatched. Written as DNA, the CDR3 is TGTGCCAGCAGCCCTCCCGTCGGGACAGGGTATGGCTACACCTTC. Translated, it gives CASSPPVGTGYGYTF. The full variable domain, in which reference TRBV7-9 and TRBJ1-2 provide the parts outside the CDR3, is DTGVSQNPRHKITKRGQNVTFRCDPISEHNRLYWYRQTLGQGPEFLTYFQNEAQLEKSRLLSDRFSAERPKGSFSTLEIQRTEQGDSAMYLCASSPPVGTGYGYTFGSGTRLTVV.